This is a list of T cell receptor beta chains from one sample in a study of OX40 agonist ivuxolimab in advanced cancers. Clones were sequenced by immunoSEQ multiplex PCR, and TCRdb holds only the in-frame ones, with some missing. The sample has 20,000 to 25,000 clones, 70% to 90% seen once. This material consisted of CD4+ or CD8+ T cells sorted from blood, taken in a trial of the OX40 agonist ivuxolimab. The receptors originated from an adult with an advanced solid tumor such as melanoma, head and neck, liver or kidney cancer. CDR3s include the opening cysteine and the closing phenylalanine or tryptophan. Fields, in order: CDR3 protein, CDR3 DNA, clone size, J gene, D gene, V gene. A D gene is named only where the DNA matches it firmly. A row's size may be missing; if present it is once, few, many or a size class.

CDR3 protein: CASSLGPGLGGEAFF; CDR3 DNA: TGTGCCAGCAGCTTAGGCCCCGGATTAGGGGGAGAAGCTTTCTTT; clone size: once; J gene: TRBJ1-1; D gene: .; V gene: TRBV13
CDR3 protein: CASSQGVDSEQFF; CDR3 DNA: TGCGCCAGCAGCCAAGGGGTCGACTCAGAGCAGTTCTTC; clone size: .; J gene: TRBJ2-1; D gene: .; V gene: TRBV4-3
CDR3 protein: CASSLVTGYNEQFF; CDR3 DNA: TGTGCCAGCAGCTTAGTTACGGGGTACAATGAGCAGTTCTTC; clone size: .; J gene: TRBJ2-1; D gene: .; V gene: TRBV7-2
CDR3 protein: CATSSGWVRTDTQYF; CDR3 DNA: TGTGCCACCAGCAGTGGTTGGGTCCGCACAGATACGCAGTATTTT; clone size: .; J gene: TRBJ2-3; D gene: .; V gene: TRBV15
CDR3 protein: CASSPTEYTGELFF; CDR3 DNA: TGTGCCAGCAGCCCCACAGAGTACACCGGGGAGCTGTTTTTT; clone size: .; J gene: TRBJ2-2; D gene: .; V gene: TRBV7-9
CDR3 protein: CASSLGGLASNEQFF; CDR3 DNA: TGTGCCAGCAGCTTAGGTGGGTTGGCTAGTAATGAGCAGTTCTTC; clone size: .; J gene: TRBJ2-1; D gene: .; V gene: TRBV13
CDR3 protein: CASSTSSYEQYF; CDR3 DNA: TGTGCCAGCAGTACATCTTCCTACGAGCAGTACTTC; clone size: .; J gene: TRBJ2-7; D gene: .; V gene: TRBV27
CDR3 protein: CASSPGVGVGEQFF; CDR3 DNA: TGCGCCAGCAGCCCAGGGGTGGGGGTTGGTGAGCAGTTCTTC; clone size: .; J gene: TRBJ2-1; D gene: .; V gene: TRBV4-3
CDR3 protein: CASSLELAGVADTQYF; CDR3 DNA: TGCGCCAGCAGCTTGGAGCTAGCGGGAGTAGCAGATACGCAGTATTTT; clone size: once; J gene: TRBJ2-3; D gene: TRBD2; V gene: TRBV5-1
CDR3 protein: CASSVAPNYGYTF; CDR3 DNA: TGTGCCAGCAGCGTAGCCCCTAACTATGGCTACACCTTC; clone size: once; J gene: TRBJ1-2; D gene: .; V gene: TRBV9
CDR3 protein: CASSQVGRKSYEQYF; CDR3 DNA: TGCGCCAGCAGCCAAGTGGGACGGAAATCCTACGAGCAGTACTTC; clone size: .; J gene: TRBJ2-7; D gene: .; V gene: TRBV4-1
CDR3 protein: CASSYTAGSYNEQFF; CDR3 DNA: TGTGCCAGCAGTTATACAGCGGGGAGCTACAATGAGCAGTTCTTC; clone size: .; J gene: TRBJ2-1; D gene: TRBD2; V gene: TRBV6-5
CDR3 protein: CASRGLASYEQYF; CDR3 DNA: TGTGCCAGCAGGGGACTGGCGTCCTACGAGCAGTACTTC; clone size: .; J gene: TRBJ2-7; D gene: .; V gene: TRBV27
CDR3 protein: CASSLGQGQHEQYF; CDR3 DNA: TGTGCCAGCAGCCTTGGACAGGGACAACATGAGCAGTACTTC; clone size: .; J gene: TRBJ2-7; D gene: TRBD1; V gene: TRBV9
CDR3 protein: CASSPQGYEQYF; CDR3 DNA: TGTGCCAGCAGCCCGCAGGGCTACGAGCAGTACTTC; clone size: .; J gene: TRBJ2-7; D gene: .; V gene: TRBV27
CDR3 protein: CASSVVTGGFTGELFF; CDR3 DNA: TGTGCCAGCAGCGTAGTCACAGGGGGTTTTACCGGGGAGCTGTTTTTT; clone size: .; J gene: TRBJ2-2; D gene: TRBD1; V gene: TRBV9
CDR3 protein: CASSYLADEEQYF; CDR3 DNA: TGTGCCAGTAGTTATTTGGCGGACGAGGAGCAGTACTTC; clone size: .; J gene: TRBJ2-7; D gene: .; V gene: TRBV19
CDR3 protein: CASSLPGATYNEQFF; CDR3 DNA: TGTGCCAGCAGCTTACCAGGGGCTACCTACAATGAGCAGTTCTTC; clone size: .; J gene: TRBJ2-1; D gene: .; V gene: TRBV7-9
CDR3 protein: CASSPTSGGLSEQFF; CDR3 DNA: TGTGCCAGCAGCCCGACTAGCGGGGGGTTATCTGAGCAGTTCTTC; clone size: .; J gene: TRBJ2-1; D gene: TRBD2; V gene: TRBV7-9
CDR3 protein: CASSLSTGSQETQYF; CDR3 DNA: TGTGCCAGCAGTCTCTCGACAGGGTCCCAAGAGACCCAGTACTTC; clone size: .; J gene: TRBJ2-5; D gene: TRBD1; V gene: TRBV27
CDR3 protein: CAIGDRGPGELFF; CDR3 DNA: TGTGCCATCGGGGACAGGGGTCCCGGGGAGCTGTTTTTT; clone size: .; J gene: TRBJ2-2; D gene: TRBD1; V gene: TRBV7-2
CDR3 protein: CASSSGKETQYF; CDR3 DNA: TGTGCCAGCAGTTCTGGGAAGGAGACCCAGTACTTC; clone size: once; J gene: TRBJ2-5; D gene: .; V gene: TRBV6-5
CDR3 protein: CASSPGSAYEQYF; CDR3 DNA: TGTGCCAGCAGCCCAGGGTCGGCCTACGAGCAGTACTTC; clone size: few; J gene: TRBJ2-7; D gene: .; V gene: TRBV2
CDR3 protein: CATSSGEGIRQYYGYTF; CDR3 DNA: TGTGCCACCAGCAGTGGGGAGGGGATCCGACAGTATTATGGCTACACCTTC; clone size: .; J gene: TRBJ1-2; D gene: .; V gene: TRBV15
CDR3 protein: CASSPGGGQPQHF; CDR3 DNA: TGCGCCAGCAGCCCCGGGGGAGGCCAGCCCCAGCATTTT; clone size: .; J gene: TRBJ1-5; D gene: .; V gene: TRBV4-3
CDR3 protein: CASTKGDTQYF; CDR3 DNA: TGTGCCAGCACGAAGGGCGATACGCAGTATTTT; clone size: .; J gene: TRBJ2-3; D gene: .; V gene: TRBV6-6
CDR3 protein: CASSPGDLTYEQYF; CDR3 DNA: TGTGCCAGCAGTCCCGGGGACTTGACCTACGAGCAGTACTTC; clone size: .; J gene: TRBJ2-7; D gene: .; V gene: TRBV28
CDR3 protein: CASSRAQGIQYF; CDR3 DNA: TGTGCCAGCAGTAGGGCCCAGGGCATTCAGTACTTC; clone size: .; J gene: TRBJ2-4; D gene: .; V gene: TRBV2
CDR3 protein: CASSQETSGRFEQYF; CDR3 DNA: TGCGCCAGCAGCCAAGAAACTAGCGGGAGGTTCGAGCAGTACTTC; clone size: .; J gene: TRBJ2-7; D gene: TRBD2; V gene: TRBV4-1
CDR3 protein: CASSFPVGTIYF; CDR3 DNA: TGTGCCAGCAGTTTCCCCGTCGGCACCATATATTTT; clone size: .; J gene: TRBJ1-3; D gene: .; V gene: TRBV28
CDR3 protein: CARSLVTTSATRGNTGELFF; CDR3 DNA: TGTGCCAGAAGCTTAGTCACTACTAGCGCCACCCGAGGAAACACCGGGGAGCTGTTTTTT; clone size: .; J gene: TRBJ2-2; D gene: .; V gene: TRBV7-5
CDR3 protein: CAWGVAHSSYEQYF; CDR3 DNA: TGTGCCTGGGGTGTAGCCCACAGTTCCTACGAGCAGTACTTC; clone size: .; J gene: TRBJ2-7; D gene: .; V gene: TRBV30
CDR3 protein: CASSLGGGRVTKNIQYF; CDR3 DNA: TGTGCCAGCAGTTTAGGAGGCGGGAGGGTGACCAAAAACATTCAGTACTTC; clone size: .; J gene: TRBJ2-4; D gene: TRBD2; V gene: TRBV27
CDR3 protein: CASMEARGNEQYF; CDR3 DNA: TGTGCCAGCATGGAGGCCAGGGGCAACGAGCAGTACTTC; clone size: .; J gene: TRBJ2-7; D gene: .; V gene: TRBV6-1
CDR3 protein: CASSQGRAYEQYF; CDR3 DNA: TGCGCCAGCAGCCAAGGGAGGGCATACGAGCAGTACTTC; clone size: .; J gene: TRBJ2-7; D gene: .; V gene: TRBV4-1
CDR3 protein: CASSIFTGTDTQYF; CDR3 DNA: TGTGCCAGTAGTATATTTACTGGCACAGATACGCAGTATTTT; clone size: .; J gene: TRBJ2-3; D gene: .; V gene: TRBV19
CDR3 protein: CASSPQGTSGYNEQFF; CDR3 DNA: TGTGCCAGCTCACCACAAGGGACTAGCGGGTACAATGAGCAGTTCTTC; clone size: .; J gene: TRBJ2-1; D gene: TRBD2; V gene: TRBV18
CDR3 protein: CASSSGPEQFF; CDR3 DNA: TGTGCCAGCAGTTCCGGGCCAGAGCAGTTCTTC; clone size: medium-sized; J gene: TRBJ2-1; D gene: .; V gene: TRBV27
CDR3 protein: CASSFLAAQANTGELFF; CDR3 DNA: TGTGCCAGCAGTTTTCTAGCGGCGCAGGCGAACACCGGGGAGCTGTTTTTT; clone size: .; J gene: TRBJ2-2; D gene: TRBD2; V gene: TRBV28
CDR3 protein: CASSQGPMNTEAFF; CDR3 DNA: TGCGCCAGCAGCCAAGGACCCATGAACACTGAAGCTTTCTTT; clone size: .; J gene: TRBJ1-1; D gene: .; V gene: TRBV4-1
CDR3 protein: CASSEAGPGTGINTEAFF; CDR3 DNA: TGTGCCAGCAGTGAAGCAGGCCCGGGGACAGGGATTAACACTGAAGCTTTCTTT; clone size: .; J gene: TRBJ1-1; D gene: TRBD1; V gene: TRBV6-1
CDR3 protein: CASSWDLNTEAFF; CDR3 DNA: TGTGCCAGTAGTTGGGACCTGAACACTGAAGCTTTCTTT; clone size: once; J gene: TRBJ1-1; D gene: .; V gene: TRBV19
CDR3 protein: CASSLTVSGELFF; CDR3 DNA: TGTGCCAGCAGCCTTACAGTCTCCGGGGAGCTGTTTTTT; clone size: .; J gene: TRBJ2-2; D gene: .; V gene: TRBV7-9
CDR3 protein: CASSLSRRNEQFF; CDR3 DNA: TGTGCCAGCAGTTTAAGTCGGAGGAATGAGCAGTTCTTC; clone size: .; J gene: TRBJ2-1; D gene: .; V gene: TRBV28
CDR3 protein: CASSSRTGLSYEQYF; CDR3 DNA: TGTGCCAGCAGTTCCAGGACAGGTTTGTCCTACGAGCAGTACTTC; clone size: .; J gene: TRBJ2-7; D gene: TRBD1; V gene: TRBV27
CDR3 protein: CASSLVGGYNEQFF; CDR3 DNA: TGTGCCAGCAGCTTAGTCGGCGGCTACAATGAGCAGTTCTTC; clone size: .; J gene: TRBJ2-1; D gene: .; V gene: TRBV7-6
CDR3 protein: CASSLKDSSNQPQHF; CDR3 DNA: TGTGCCAGTAGTTTAAAGGACAGCAGCAATCAGCCCCAGCATTTT; clone size: .; J gene: TRBJ1-5; D gene: .; V gene: TRBV19
CDR3 protein: CASSIGTNTEAFF; CDR3 DNA: TGTGCCAGTAGTATAGGGACGAACACTGAAGCTTTCTTT; clone size: .; J gene: TRBJ1-1; D gene: .; V gene: TRBV19
CDR3 protein: CASSSDLEAFF; CDR3 DNA: TGTGCCAGCAGCTCTGACCTTGAAGCTTTCTTT; clone size: many; J gene: TRBJ1-1; D gene: .; V gene: TRBV13
CDR3 protein: CAILAGLNTGELFF; CDR3 DNA: TGTGCCATCCTAGCGGGGCTGAACACCGGGGAGCTGTTTTTT; clone size: once; J gene: TRBJ2-2; D gene: TRBD2; V gene: TRBV2
CDR3 protein: CASSLALGVETQYF; CDR3 DNA: TGTGCCAGCAGCTTAGCGTTGGGGGTTGAGACCCAGTACTTC; clone size: .; J gene: TRBJ2-5; D gene: .; V gene: TRBV7-9
CDR3 protein: CASLFGTEAFF; CDR3 DNA: TGTGCCAGCCTCTTCGGCACTGAAGCTTTCTTT; clone size: .; J gene: TRBJ1-1; D gene: .; V gene: TRBV19
CDR3 protein: CASSPKVSSNQPQHF; CDR3 DNA: TGTGCCAGTAGTCCGAAGGTTTCTAGCAATCAGCCCCAGCATTTT; clone size: .; J gene: TRBJ1-5; D gene: .; V gene: TRBV19
CDR3 protein: CAISEGASEWPQHF; CDR3 DNA: TGTGCCATCAGTGAGGGGGCATCCGAGTGGCCCCAGCATTTT; clone size: .; J gene: TRBJ1-5; D gene: .; V gene: TRBV10-3
CDR3 protein: CASSIEGKQAFF; CDR3 DNA: TGTGCCAGCAGCATTGAGGGCAAACAAGCTTTCTTT; clone size: .; J gene: TRBJ1-1; D gene: .; V gene: TRBV7-9